Listed below are T cell receptor beta chains from one sample, sequenced in a study of preoperative IRX-2 immunotherapy in early breast cancer. Here immunoSEQ multiplex PCR was the method, and the copy in TCRdb shows in-frame clones only, minus some. The sample comprises 75,000 to 100,000 clones, 80% to 90% of which are singletons, and 2% to 2.5% rests with the top ten. The sequenced sample was tumor tissue, obtained after IRX-2 immunotherapy. The receptors shown here come from a human donor with breast cancer. The CDR3 runs from the conserved cysteine through the conserved F or W. Each record gives: CDR3 protein, CDR3 DNA, V gene, clone size, J gene, D gene. D genes are given only for firm matches. Clone size is given for some rows only: seen once, a few or many times, or a class if the clone is expanded.

CDR3aa: CAISESGYGNNEQFF; CDR3nt: TGTGCCATCAGTGAGTCGGGGTATGGTAACAATGAGCAGTTCTTC; v_gene: TRBV10-3; abundance: NA; j_gene: TRBJ2-1; d_gene: NA
CDR3aa: CASRPDHAYNEQFF; CDR3nt: TGTGCCAGCAGACCAGACCATGCCTACAATGAGCAGTTCTTC; v_gene: TRBV28; abundance: NA; j_gene: TRBJ2-1; d_gene: NA
CDR3aa: CASSSHVPLETQYF; CDR3nt: TGTGCCAGCAGCTCCCACGTCCCTTTAGAGACCCAGTACTTC; v_gene: TRBV7-1; abundance: few; j_gene: TRBJ2-5; d_gene: NA
CDR3aa: CASTPRRWAQAFF; CDR3nt: TGTGCCAGTACCCCTCGGCGATGGGCTCAAGCTTTCTTT; v_gene: TRBV19; abundance: NA; j_gene: TRBJ1-1; d_gene: NA
CDR3aa: CASSSQGGGLGSPLHF; CDR3nt: TGTGCCAGCAGCTCACAAGGGGGGGGATTGGGTTCACCCCTCCACTTT; v_gene: TRBV7-7; abundance: NA; j_gene: TRBJ1-6; d_gene: NA
CDR3aa: CASRLVPGDYGYTF; CDR3nt: TGTGCAAGTCGCTTAGTACCGGGTGACTATGGCTACACCTTC; v_gene: TRBV12-2; abundance: few; j_gene: TRBJ1-2; d_gene: NA
CDR3aa: CASSPTGAEQPQHF; CDR3nt: TGTGCCAGTAGTCCGACAGGGGCCGAGCAGCCCCAGCATTTT; v_gene: TRBV19; abundance: NA; j_gene: TRBJ1-5; d_gene: TRBD1
CDR3aa: CASSPLGQASTDTQYF; CDR3nt: TGTGCCAGCTCACCCCTCGGACAGGCAAGCACAGATACGCAGTATTTT; v_gene: TRBV18; abundance: few; j_gene: TRBJ2-3; d_gene: TRBD1
CDR3aa: CASSLVRDASYEQYF; CDR3nt: TGTGCCAGCAGTTTAGTCAGGGACGCATCCTACGAGCAGTACTTC; v_gene: TRBV27; abundance: NA; j_gene: TRBJ2-7; d_gene: NA
CDR3aa: CASSLERVTDTQYF; CDR3nt: TGCGCCAGCAGCTTGGAAAGAGTCACAGATACGCAGTATTTT; v_gene: TRBV5-1; abundance: NA; j_gene: TRBJ2-3; d_gene: NA
CDR3aa: CASSLRGGGEKLFF; CDR3nt: TGTGCCAGCAGCTTACGCGGGGGTGGAGAAAAACTGTTTTTT; v_gene: TRBV11-3; abundance: NA; j_gene: TRBJ1-4; d_gene: NA
CDR3aa: CASTEEGYEQYF; CDR3nt: TGCGCCAGCACCGAGGAGGGTTACGAGCAGTACTTC; v_gene: TRBV10-2; abundance: NA; j_gene: TRBJ2-7; d_gene: NA
CDR3aa: CASRRDSPSNQPQHF; CDR3nt: TGTGCCAGCAGACGGGACAGCCCTAGCAATCAGCCCCAGCATTTT; v_gene: TRBV28; abundance: NA; j_gene: TRBJ1-5; d_gene: TRBD1
CDR3aa: CASSQTGLAGFSYF; CDR3nt: TGCGCCAGCAGCCAGACGGGGCTAGCGGGCTTCTCGTACTTC; v_gene: TRBV1; abundance: NA; j_gene: TRBJ2-7; d_gene: NA
CDR3aa: CACNGGVGTDTQYF; CDR3nt: TGTGCCTGCAATGGGGGTGTGGGCACAGATACGCAGTATTTT; v_gene: TRBV6-8; abundance: NA; j_gene: TRBJ2-3; d_gene: NA
CDR3aa: CAWSVRGAPQAFF; CDR3nt: TGTGCCTGGAGTGTAAGGGGGGCCCCACAAGCTTTCTTT; v_gene: TRBV30; abundance: NA; j_gene: TRBJ1-1; d_gene: NA
CDR3aa: CASSKTTGGNGYTF; CDR3nt: TGTGCCAGTAGTAAGACGACAGGCGGAAATGGCTACACCTTC; v_gene: TRBV19; abundance: NA; j_gene: TRBJ1-2; d_gene: NA
CDR3aa: CASSLSTRLAEQYF; CDR3nt: TGTGCCAGCAGTTTATCCACCCGACTAGCCGAGCAGTACTTC; v_gene: TRBV28; abundance: once; j_gene: TRBJ2-7; d_gene: TRBD2
CDR3aa: CASKGAGEEFF; CDR3nt: TGTGCCAGTAAGGGAGCGGGGGAGGAGTTCTTC; v_gene: TRBV19; abundance: NA; j_gene: TRBJ2-1; d_gene: TRBD2
CDR3aa: CASSLSIQGFNEKLFF; CDR3nt: TGTGCCAGCAGTTTATCAATTCAGGGTTTTAATGAAAAACTGTTTTTT; v_gene: TRBV6-8; abundance: NA; j_gene: TRBJ1-4; d_gene: NA
CDR3aa: CASRFGEYSNQPQHF; CDR3nt: TGTGCAAGTCGCTTTGGGGAGTATAGCAATCAGCCCCAGCATTTT; v_gene: TRBV12-2; abundance: few; j_gene: TRBJ1-5; d_gene: NA
CDR3aa: CATQGGPGNTIYF; CDR3nt: TGTGCTACCCAGGGGGGACCTGGAAACACCATATATTTT; v_gene: TRBV6-8; abundance: NA; j_gene: TRBJ1-3; d_gene: TRBD1